These 30 T cell receptor beta chains were sequenced from one sample in a study of T cell changes during pregnancy in multiple sclerosis. Some clones are missing from TCRdb's copy, which holds only in-frame ones; the method was immunoSEQ multiplex PCR. Of around 30,000 clones listed, 90% to 95% were seen once; the top ten hold 4.5% to 6.5%. This specimen consisted of CD8+ T cells from peripheral blood mononuclear cells, obtained before pregnancy. The receptor source for this set is a female donor with multiple sclerosis, enrolled in a pregnancy study.

The rearrangement links TRBV2 to TRBJ2-7; 11 positions agree with TRBD1. The germline gives CDR1 SNHLY, CDR2 FYNNEI. The CDR3 length is 14 residues. J was trimmed by 2 bases and V by 5 bases; bases with no gene match: 2. For the CDR3, the DNA is TGTGCCAGCAGTAAGGGACAGGGGGCCTACGAGCAGTACTTC. This sequence encodes CASSKGQGAYEQYF. Variable domain in full (rest from reference TRBV2 and TRBJ2-7): EPEVTQTPSHQVTQMGQEVILRCVPISNHLYFYWYRQILGQKVEFLVSFYNNEISEKSEIFDDQFSVERPDGSNFTLKIRSTKLEDSAMYFCASSKGQGAYEQYFGPGTRLTVT.

V usage is TRBV7-9 and J usage is TRBJ2-7; 7 bases are a match to TRBD2. V shed 4 bases and J 12 bases; nucleotides not matched to a gene: 15. Germline V gene lookup returns CDR1 SEHNR and CDR2 FQNEAQ (reference sequence). This CDR3 is 14 amino acids long. The CDR3 reads CASSSDERGVSRYF. The CDR3 region has the DNA TGTGCCAGCAGCTCCGACGAGCGGGGAGTGTCCCGGTACTTC.

This rearrangement joins TRBV15 to TRBJ2-7; 7 bases are shared with TRBD2. V lost 1 base and J lost 7; bases outside the gene matches: 16. This CDR3 comprises 17 residues. Per the germline V gene, CDR1 is LNHNV and CDR2 is YYDKDF (reference sequence). The CDR3 DNA sequence: TGTGCCACCAGCAGAGCCTCGGGGGGTACTAGCCTTTGGGAGCAGTACTTC. Translation: CATSRASGGTSLWEQYF.

The gene calls are TRBV10-1 and TRBJ2-7, with 7 bases matching TRBD1. The CDR3 extends over 17 amino acids. The junction had 11 bases not matched to a gene; V was cut back by 3 bases and J by 0 bases. Germline CDR1 is WNHNN and CDR2 is SYGVQD (reference sequence). This chain's CDR3 is CASSDSLSGDSSYEQYF. DNA for the CDR3: TGCGCCAGCAGTGACTCTTTAAGTGGGGACAGCTCCTACGAGCAGTACTTC.

The rearrangement links TRBV9 to TRBJ2-5, with 8 bases fitting TRBD1. Per germline, CDR1 SGDLS and CDR2 YYNGEE. There are 14 residues in the CDR3. After removal of 3 bases from V and 4 bases from J, the junction contained 5 bases not matched to a gene. In DNA form, the CDR3 reads TGTGCCAGCAGCGCCGACAGGGGAGGAGAGACCCAGTACTTC. Amino acids: CASSADRGGETQYF.

The gene calls are TRBV25-1 and TRBJ2-3; D not resolved. The CDR3 runs 11 residues. V was clipped by 4 bases and J by 4 bases, with 3 bases between them. From germline, CDR1 is MGHDK and CDR2 SYGVNS. The CDR3 region is CASSGADTQYF. CDR3 DNA: TGTGCCAGCAGTGGAGCAGATACGCAGTATTTT.

This clone was seen more than once but under ten times. The V and J genes are TRBV27 and TRBJ1-3, with unresolved D. The germline V gene has CDR1 MNHEY and CDR2 SMNVEV (reference sequence). The V and J ends lost 0 bases and 0 bases respectively, with 6 bases between them. The CDR3 sequence is 15 residues long. Written as DNA, the CDR3 is TGTGCCAGCAGTTTATCGCCTAGCTCTGGAAACACCATATATTTT. It translates to CASSLSPSSGNTIYF.

The chain carries TRBV13 and TRBJ1-1; the D is unclear. Germline V gives CDR1 PRHDT, CDR2 FYEKMQ (reference sequence). V lost 2 bases, J lost 11 bases, and 12 bases lay in between. The CDR3 consists of 12 residues. The chain's CDR3 is CASSLFHLSAFF. CDR3 bases: TGTGCCAGCAGCTTATTTCATCTGAGCGCTTTCTTT.

The chain combines TRBV29-1 with TRBJ1-5; tentative D call: TRBD1 (6 bases). There are 18 residues in the CDR3. Trimming stripped 6 bases from V and 3 bases from J, with 27 bases between. CDR1 is SQVTM and CDR2 is ANQGSEA in the germline V gene. The CDR3 bases are TGCAGCGTCCCAGAGGAGGACAGAGCGGTTTTCTACAATCAGCCCCAGCATTTT. Its translation: CSVPEEDRAVFYNQPQHF.

The chain couples TRBV7-3 to TRBJ2-3; weak D call: TRBD2 (5 bases). CDR3 length equals 14 residues. V was shortened by 0 bases and J by 5 bases, with 9 bases between the two germline ends. In germline, CDR1 is SGHTA, CDR2 FQGTGA. This CDR3 reads CASSLTLGGDTQYF. The CDR3 DNA sequence: TGTGCCAGCAGCTTAACTTTAGGAGGAGATACGCAGTATTTT.

This chain uses TRBV5-8 with TRBJ1-1, with 9 bases lining up with TRBD1. CDR3 length: 13 residues. Germline lookup yields CDR1 SGHTS and CDR2 YDEGEE. V lost 5 bases, J lost 5 bases, and 4 bases stayed unmatched. As DNA, the CDR3 is TGTGCCAGCAGGGCGACAGGGGGAACTGAAGCTTTCTTT. It codes for CASRATGGTEAFF.

The CDR3 bases are TGCGCCAGCAGCCAATCGTACAATGAGCAGTTCTTC. It specifies CASSQSYNEQFF. The chain employs TRBV4-1 and TRBJ2-1, with D hard to call. Between the trimmed V and J ends, which lost 2 bases and 4 bases, there was a span of 3 bases. CDR3 length: 12 residues. Germline lookup yields CDR1 MGHRA and CDR2 YSYEKL.

This clone was counted once. The chain links TRBV5-8 to TRBJ2-7, with D perhaps TRBD1 (6 bases). The CDR3 consists of 16 residues. V lost 0 bases to trimming and J lost 1 base, with 14 bases between them. Germline V gene lookup returns CDR1 SGHTS and CDR2 YDEGEE. In DNA, the CDR3 is TGTGCCAGCAGCTTGGTTTGGGGAAGGGGGTCCTACGAGCAGTACTTC. Protein sequence: CASSLVWGRGSYEQYF.

The CDR3 loop reads CASSKDTSNEAFF. The CDR3 region has the DNA TGTGCCAGCAGCAAGGACACTTCAAATGAAGCTTTCTTT. V usage is TRBV9 and J usage is TRBJ1-1, with a weak D call TRBD1 (5 bases). CDR3 size: 13 residues. Germline V CDR1 and CDR2: SGDLS, YYNGEE. V was clipped by 4 bases and J by 7 bases, with 14 bases between them. Drawing the rest from reference TRBV9 and TRBJ1-1, the complete variable domain is DSGVTQTPKHLITATGQRVTLRCSPRSGDLSVYWYQQSLDQGLQFLIQYYNGEERAKGNILERFSAQQFPDLHSELNLSSLELGDSALYFCASSKDTSNEAFFGQGTRLTVV.

The rearrangement joins TRBV19 to TRBJ2-7, with a possible D match to TRBD1 (5 bases). The CDR3 spans 13 residues. The V gene lost 1 base and the J gene lost 3 bases, with 7 bases spanning the gap. Germline lookup yields CDR1 LNHDA and CDR2 SQIVND (reference sequence). This CDR3 reads CASSIAQGYEQYF. The CDR3, as DNA: TGTGCCAGTAGTATAGCCCAGGGCTACGAGCAGTACTTC.

This clone was found once. The chain employs TRBV5-1 and TRBJ2-7; possible D gene TRBD1, 5 bases. The CDR3 has 13 residues. The V gene lost 1 base and the J gene lost 2 bases, with 7 bases spanning the gap. Germline loops: CDR1 SGHRS, CDR2 YFSETQ. CDR3: CASSLRGTYEQYF. The DNA for the CDR3 is TGCGCCAGCAGCTTGAGGGGAACCTACGAGCAGTACTTC. Drawing the rest from reference TRBV5-1 and TRBJ2-7, the complete variable domain is KAGVTQTPRYLIKTRGQQVTLSCSPISGHRSVSWYQQTPGQGLQFLFEYFSETQRNKGNFPGRFSGRQFSNSRSEMNVSTLELGDSALYLCASSLRGTYEQYFGPGTRLTVT.

This chain links TRBV29-1 with TRBJ2-1; D not resolved. The germline V gene encodes CDR1 SQVTM and CDR2 ANQGSEA. Trimming removed 3 bases from V and 6 bases from J, with 15 bases in between. The CDR3 covers 14 residues. This CDR3 is CSVDSSKVGNEQFF. In nucleotides, the CDR3 is TGCAGCGTTGATAGCAGTAAGGTCGGCAATGAGCAGTTCTTC.

The J gene is TRBJ1-2, the V gene TRBV7-9; D might be TRBD1 (6 bases). This CDR3 has 16 amino acids. The ends were cut back, 5 bases at V and 2 bases at J, with 18 bases in the middle. Germline V CDR1 and CDR2: SEHNR, FQNEAQ (reference sequence). This CDR3 is CASSPGGHLGNYGYTF. In DNA form, the CDR3 reads TGTGCCAGCAGCCCGGGGGGACACCTGGGCAACTATGGCTACACCTTC.

This chain joins TRBV27 and TRBJ2-7; a weak D match, TRBD1 (5 bases). Germline V gene sequence: CDR1 MNHEY, CDR2 SMNVEV (reference sequence). The CDR3 sequence is 13 residues long. V lost 5 bases to trimming and J lost 3 bases, with 11 bases between them. The CDR3 coding sequence is TGTGCCAGCAGTGATGCAGGGATCTACGAGCAGTACTTC. Its protein is CASSDAGIYEQYF.

The V call is TRBV27, the J call TRBJ1-1, with 7 bases that match TRBD1. This CDR3 has 13 residues. Germline-derived CDR1 and CDR2 are MNHEY and SMNVEV (reference sequence). V lost 8 bases and J lost 1; bases outside the gene matches: 4. The chain's CDR3 is CASSRQGNTEAFF. As DNA, the CDR3 is TGTGCCAGCTCAAGACAGGGGAACACTGAAGCTTTCTTT.

The gene calls are TRBV15 and TRBJ1-2, with D possibly TRBD1 on 5 matching bases. The length of the CDR3 is 16 residues. Trimming pared 6 bases from V and 5 bases from J, leaving 22 bases between. Germline V gives CDR1 LNHNV, CDR2 YYDKDF (reference sequence). The CDR3 bases are TGTGCCACCAGTCCCCTGGGGAGGGGTACGTCATATGGCTACACCTTC. It codes for CATSPLGRGTSYGYTF.

CDR3 region: CASSFRTVTGELFF. The CDR3 DNA reads as TGTGCCAGCAGTTTTAGGACAGTCACCGGGGAGCTGTTTTTT. V gene TRBV28 combines with J gene TRBJ2-2; TRBD1 is a possible D gene (6 bases). The germline V and J ends were trimmed by 3 bases and 4 bases, with 9 bases remaining between them. This CDR3 region has 14 residues. CDR1 and CDR2 (germline): MDHEN, SYDVKM.

The chain couples TRBV13 to TRBJ2-7; D might be TRBD1 (6 bases). Deletions cut 5 bases from V and 3 bases from J, with 17 bases between. There are 15 residues in the CDR3. The germline gives CDR1 PRHDT, CDR2 FYEKMQ (reference sequence). The DNA for the CDR3 is TGTGCCAGCAGCACTACGGACAGTCCCCGCTACGAGCAGTACTTC. This gives the protein CASSTTDSPRYEQYF. Looking up the rest from reference TRBV13 and TRBJ2-7 gives the full variable domain: AAGVIQSPRHLIKEKRETATLKCYPIPRHDTVYWYQQGPGQDPQFLISFYEKMQSDKGSIPDRFSAQQFSDYHSELNMSSLELGDSALYFCASSTTDSPRYEQYFGPGTRLTVT.

CDR3 coding DNA: TGTGCCAGCAGAGGAGGTTGGCTTAATGAAAAACTGTTTTTT. It translates to CASRGGWLNEKLFF. The chain has TRBV27 and TRBJ1-4; D gene unclear. Trimming removed 6 bases from V and 4 bases from J, with 12 bases in between. This CDR3 contains 14 residues. Germline V gene sequence: CDR1 MNHEY, CDR2 SMNVEV (reference sequence).

V usage is TRBV5-1 and J usage is TRBJ1-2; D perhaps matches TRBD1 (5 bases). Germline CDR1 reads SGHRS; CDR2 reads YFSETQ. The ends were cut back, 4 bases at V and 8 bases at J, with 21 bases in the middle. The CDR3 contains 15 residues. CDR3 loop: CASSPRPGRGWGYTF. The CDR3 DNA reads as TGCGCCAGCAGCCCAAGGCCGGGGCGGGGATGGGGCTACACCTTC.

V and J are TRBV9 and TRBJ2-1, with 10 bases fitting TRBD2. The CDR3 is 16 residues long. Germline values: CDR1 SGDLS, CDR2 YYNGEE. Germline trimming cut 5 bases from V and 10 bases from J; bases unmatched to any gene: 15. This chain's CDR3 is CASSSSRTSGIREQFF. Written as DNA, the CDR3 is TGTGCCAGCAGTTCCTCCCGGACTAGCGGAATAAGGGAGCAGTTCTTC.

V gene TRBV18 combines with J gene TRBJ1-5; D possibly corresponds to TRBD1 (5 bases). The ends were cut back, 5 bases at V and 4 bases at J, with 12 bases in the middle. The CDR3 contains 14 residues. Germline V gene lookup returns CDR1 KGHSH and CDR2 LQKENI. The CDR3 DNA is TGTGCCAGCTCAGATGGGGCGGTGAATCAGCCCCAGCATTTT. Protein: CASSDGAVNQPQHF. Full variable domain (missing parts from reference TRBV18 and TRBJ1-5): NAGVMQNPRHLVRRRGQEARLRCSPMKGHSHVYWYRQLPEEGLKFMVYLQKENIIDESGMPKERFSAEFPKEGPSILRIQQVVRGDSAAYFCASSDGAVNQPQHFGDGTRLSIL.

This clone has a handful of counts. This chain links TRBV27 with TRBJ1-1; 7 bases are shared with TRBD1. Looked up from germline, CDR1 is MNHEY and CDR2 is SMNVEV (reference sequence). Losses at the gene ends were 8 bases for V and 4 bases for J; bases not matched to a gene: 7. The CDR3 length is 13 residues. Written as DNA, the CDR3 is TGTGCCAGCCAAATATCAGGGGGCACTGAAGCTTTCTTT. It is translated as CASQISGGTEAFF.

This sequence joins TRBV7-9 and TRBJ2-5; 12 bases map to TRBD2. There are 16 residues in the CDR3. V was pared by 5 bases and J by 2 bases, with 6 bases of the junction left unmatched. Germline V gene sequence: CDR1 SEHNR, CDR2 FQNEAQ (reference sequence). The CDR3: CASSPSGTSGQETQYF. CDR3 nucleotides: TGTGCCAGCAGCCCCTCCGGGACTAGCGGGCAAGAGACCCAGTACTTC.

The chain combines TRBV5-6 with TRBJ1-2; D is possibly TRBD1 (6 bases). The V gene lost 4 bases and the J gene lost 7 bases, with 17 bases spanning the gap. This CDR3 has 14 amino acids. In germline, CDR1 is SGHDT, CDR2 YYEEEE. CDR3 protein: CASSPPTGWGGYTF. As DNA, the CDR3 is TGTGCCAGCAGCCCTCCAACAGGGTGGGGTGGCTACACCTTC.